The 26 T cell receptor beta chains reported below all come from one sample, sequenced in a study of blood T cell repertoires in COVID-19. Method: immunoSEQ multiplex PCR; TCRdb's copy keeps in-frame clones and lacks some. The sample has some 670,000 clones; just under 90% are singletons. The sample was peripheral blood. The receptors come from a woman aged 18-35 years with acute or convalescent COVID-19.

V gene TRBV19 combines with J gene TRBJ2-1, with 9 bases aligning to TRBD2. The germline CDR1 and CDR2 sequences are LNHDA and SQIVND (reference sequence). This CDR3 has 15 residues. V was pared by 6 bases and J by 10 bases, with 13 bases of the junction left unmatched. CDR3 residues: CASREHSGGREEQFF. The CDR3 DNA sequence: TGTGCCAGTAGGGAGCATAGCGGGGGTCGTGAGGAGCAGTTCTTC. Combining the CDR3 with reference TRBV19 and TRBJ2-1 gives the whole variable domain DGGITQSPKYLFRKEGQNVTLSCEQNLNHDAMYWYRQDPGQGLRLIYYSQIVNDFQKGDIAEGYSVSREKKESFPLTVTSAQKNPTAFYLCASREHSGGREEQFFGPGTRLTVL.

V is TRBV20-1 and J is TRBJ2-4; a weak D match, TRBD1 (6 bases). V was trimmed by 3 bases and J by 7 bases, leaving 16 bases between them. CDR3 length: 14 amino acids. The germline V gene has CDR1 DFQATT and CDR2 SNEGSKA (reference sequence). The CDR3 protein is CSASFRGRWNIQYF. In DNA, the CDR3 is TGCAGTGCTAGTTTCAGGGGTCGGTGGAACATTCAGTACTTC.

V is TRBV30 and J is TRBJ1-1; D is unclear. Trimming left V 1 base short and J 10 bases short, with 16 bases between. In germline, CDR1 is GTSNPN, CDR2 SVGIG (reference sequence). The CDR3 length is 13 residues. The CDR3 region is CAWSAGVQVGAFF. For the CDR3, the DNA is TGTGCCTGGAGTGCCGGGGTCCAAGTAGGAGCTTTCTTT.

The V gene is TRBV28, the J gene TRBJ1-5, with D tentatively TRBD1 (5 bases). Trimming cost V 6 bases and J 2 bases, with 14 bases left between them. This CDR3 comprises 15 residues. Germline assignment: CDR1 MDHEN and CDR2 SYDVKM. In DNA form, the CDR3 reads TGTGCCAGCAGCCCCGGGGGTCCCGGCAATCAGCCCCAGCATTTT. This translates into CASSPGGPGNQPQHF. Full variable domain (outside the CDR3, taken from reference TRBV28 and TRBJ1-5): DVKVTQSSRYLVKRTGEKVFLECVQDMDHENMFWYRQDPGLGLRLIYFSYDVKMKEKGDIPEGYSVSREKKERFSLILESASTNQTSMYLCASSPGGPGNQPQHFGDGTRLSIL.

The J gene is TRBJ2-4, the V gene TRBV5-1, with TRBD2 matching 10 bases. V shed 0 bases and J 2 bases; nucleotides not matched to a gene: 5. Germline V lookup: CDR1 SGHRS, CDR2 YFSETQ. CDR3 size: 17 residues. The CDR3 is CASSLGSSGGPKNIQYF. The CDR3 nucleotides read TGCGCCAGCAGCTTGGGTTCTAGCGGGGGTCCCAAAAACATTCAGTACTTC.

The chain uses TRBV5-4 and TRBJ1-1; 7 nucleotides align to TRBD1. V was clipped by 4 bases and J by 4 bases; unmatched bases: 13. This CDR3 comprises 16 residues. The germline V gene has CDR1 SGHNT and CDR2 YYREEE (reference sequence). The CDR3 region is CASSPIIDRVSTEAFF. DNA of the CDR3: TGTGCCAGCAGCCCGATCATCGACAGGGTTTCCACTGAAGCTTTCTTT.

The rearrangement joins TRBV18 to TRBJ1-1; 8 nucleotides line up with TRBD1. The germline gives CDR1 KGHSH, CDR2 LQKENI. V lost 3 bases, J lost 1 base, and 4 bases stayed unmatched. The CDR3 is 15 amino acids. CDR3: CASSPSTGANTEAFF. In nucleotides, the CDR3 is TGTGCCAGCTCACCTTCGACAGGGGCGAACACTGAAGCTTTCTTT.

V is TRBV6-5 and J is TRBJ1-6, with TRBD1 as a possible D gene (6 bases). CDR1 is MNHEY and CDR2 is SVGAGI in the germline V gene. V was clipped by 6 bases and J by 5 bases, with 11 bases between them. The CDR3 has 14 amino acids. The CDR3 is CASRGQYDNSPLHF. The CDR3 coding sequence is TGTGCCAGCAGAGGACAGTACGATAATTCACCCCTCCACTTT.

The chain uses TRBV6-4 and TRBJ1-2, with D maybe TRBD1 (6 bases). V was shortened by 1 base and J by 8 bases, with 8 bases between the two germline ends. Germline V gene lookup returns CDR1 MRHNA and CDR2 SNTAGT. The CDR3 spans 12 residues. This chain's CDR3 is CASSDYRDGYTF. In DNA form, the CDR3 reads TGTGCCAGCAGTGACTACAGGGACGGCTACACCTTC.

This chain joins TRBV12-5 and TRBJ2-3, with D tentatively TRBD1 (7 bases). Trimming took 2 bases from V and 8 from J, leaving 8 bases between them. Germline V gene data show CDR1 as LGHNT and CDR2 as FRNRAP. The CDR3 contains 12 residues. CDR3 bases: TGTGCTAGTGGTTTGCAGGGGGGTACGCAGTATTTT. Encoded protein: CASGLQGGTQYF. Based on the CDR3 plus reference TRBV12-5 and TRBJ2-3, the full variable domain is DARVTQTPRHKVTEMGQEVTMRCQPILGHNTVFWYRQTMMQGLELLAYFRNRAPLDDSGMPKDRFSAEMPDATLATLKIQPSEPRDSAVYFCASGLQGGTQYFGPGTRLTVL.

J is TRBJ1-2 and V is TRBV19; 12 bases map to TRBD1. CDR3 length: 14 residues. Germline CDR1 reads LNHDA; CDR2 reads SQIVND (reference sequence). The ends lost 4 bases at V and 8 bases at J; junction bases unmatched: 5. CDR3: CASSTRDRGPGYTF. CDR3 coding DNA: TGTGCCAGTAGTACCCGGGACAGGGGGCCGGGCTACACCTTC.

The chain joins TRBV19 to TRBJ1-1, with D maybe TRBD1 (5 bases). This CDR3 has 19 residues. Trimming left V 6 bases short and J 0 bases short, with 26 bases between. Germline assignment: CDR1 LNHDA and CDR2 SQIVND (reference sequence). CDR3 loop: CASRVRPSQRQKLNTEAFF. DNA of the CDR3: TGTGCCAGTAGGGTTCGTCCCTCGCAACGACAGAAACTGAACACTGAAGCTTTCTTT.

This chain connects TRBV25-1 to TRBJ1-3, with a tentative D call TRBD1 (5 bases). V dropped 4 bases and J dropped 0 bases, with 7 bases sitting between them. The CDR3 loop spans 14 amino acids. The germline CDR1 and CDR2 sequences are MGHDK and SYGVNS. The CDR3 sequence: CASSAQGSGNTIYF. DNA for the CDR3: TGTGCCAGCAGTGCCCAGGGCTCTGGAAACACCATATATTTT.

The chain uses TRBV19 and TRBJ1-2, with 9 positions matching TRBD1. V trimming: 3 bases; J trimming: 4 bases; junction bases outside the gene matches: 3. Germline V gene sequence: CDR1 LNHDA, CDR2 SQIVND (reference sequence). This CDR3 has 14 amino acids. CDR3 nucleotides: TGTGCCAGTAGTATGGGACAGGGTCCCTATGGCTACACCTTC. Translation gives CASSMGQGPYGYTF.

This chain uses TRBV5-1 with TRBJ1-2; D is ambiguous. V lost 4 bases, J lost 8 bases, and 15 bases lay in between. This CDR3 has 13 amino acids. Germline assignment: CDR1 SGHRS and CDR2 YFSETQ. The CDR3 spells CASSVERRSGYTF. CDR3 DNA: TGCGCCAGCAGCGTGGAACGCCGGAGCGGCTACACCTTC.

The chain recombines TRBV5-1 with TRBJ2-7; TRBD1 is a possible D gene (6 bases). The CDR3 sequence is 13 residues long. With 4 bases removed from V and 4 bases from J, the gap between germline ends came to 12 bases. CDR1 and CDR2 from the germline V gene are SGHRS and YFSETQ. The CDR3 loop reads CASSKGQQYEQYF. In DNA form, the CDR3 reads TGCGCCAGCAGCAAAGGACAGCAGTACGAGCAGTACTTC.

The V call is TRBV12-3 or TRBV12-4, the J call TRBJ1-2, with no clear D. V lost 9 bases and J lost 8, with 13 bases in between. The length of the CDR3 is 11 residues. The CDR3: CASTGGGGYTF. The CDR3 DNA is TGTGCCAGTACCGGCGGTGGGGGCTACACCTTC.

The V and J genes are TRBV10-1 and TRBJ1-1, with TRBD1 as a possible D gene (6 bases). Trimming removed 8 bases from V and 1 base from J, with 14 bases in between. Germline lookup yields CDR1 WNHNN and CDR2 SYGVQD (reference sequence). This CDR3 comprises 14 residues. CDR3 protein: CASPSAGENTEAFF. Here the CDR3 DNA reads TGCGCCAGCCCCTCCGCAGGGGAGAACACTGAAGCTTTCTTT.

This chain joins TRBV5-1 and TRBJ1-1; D may be TRBD1 (5 bases). Germline CDR1 is SGHRS and CDR2 is YFSETQ. V lost 4 bases, J lost 7 bases, and 17 bases lay in between. The CDR3 is 14 residues long. The CDR3 coding sequence is TGCGCCAGCAGCGGCGGGGCGATAAACCTTGAAGCTTTCTTT. It encodes CASSGGAINLEAFF.

This chain links TRBV3-1 (or the pseudogene TRBV3-2) with TRBJ2-7, with D possibly TRBD2 on 6 matching bases. Trimming removed 4 bases at V and 2 bases at J, with 18 bases between. CDR3 length: 16 amino acids. CDR1 and CDR2 (germline): LGHDT, YNNKEL (reference sequence). In DNA form, the CDR3 reads TGTGCCAGCAGCCCCGAGGGACTGCCTCTGCCCTACGAGCAGTACTTC. It encodes CASSPEGLPLPYEQYF.

The chain couples TRBV11-2 to TRBJ2-3; no firm D call. The germline gives CDR1 SGHAT, CDR2 FQNNGV. Trimming took off 4 bases at V and 1 base at J, with 9 bases between the two ends. The CDR3 length is 14 residues. CDR3 bases: TGTGCCAGCAGCTATAATTCGGGCACAGATACGCAGTATTTT. Translated: CASSYNSGTDTQYF.

This sequence joins TRBV10-3 and TRBJ1-2; no clear D gene. V gave up 4 bases and J gave up 0 bases, with 18 bases separating them. CDR3 size: 17 residues. Germline assignment: CDR1 ENHRY and CDR2 SYGVKD. As DNA, the CDR3 is TGTGCCATCAGTGTATCCGGTGGCAGGCCTCCTAACTATGGCTACACCTTC. This sequence encodes CAISVSGGRPPNYGYTF.

This sequence joins TRBV7-2 and TRBJ1-6, with D unresolved. The V end was cut by 3 bases, the J end by 3 bases, with 12 bases between. There are 16 residues in the CDR3. In germline, CDR1 is SGHTA, CDR2 FQGNSA. CDR3 DNA: TGTGCCAGCAGCTTCCGCAGTGAATACTATAATTCACCCCTCCACTTT. Its translation: CASSFRSEYYNSPLHF.

Written as DNA, the CDR3 is TGTGCCAGCAGCCGTGGGGGCGCGGAAACTGAAGCTTTCTTT. Translating it yields CASSRGGAETEAFF. This chain links TRBV7-2 with TRBJ1-1, with D maybe TRBD1 (6 bases). Germline assignment: CDR1 SGHTA and CDR2 FQGNSA. The CDR3 extends over 14 amino acids. The ends were cut back, 5 bases at V and 5 bases at J, with 15 bases in the middle.

This clone was recorded a few times. The genes are TRBV4-1 and TRBJ1-1; D unclear. The germline V gene encodes CDR1 MGHRA and CDR2 YSYEKL. The CDR3 is made up of 16 amino acids. V gave up 2 bases and J gave up 3 bases, with 16 bases separating them. CDR3 DNA sequence: TGCGCCAGCAGCCAAATAGTCAGAACCGGGGACACTGAAGCTTTCTTT. As protein: CASSQIVRTGDTEAFF.

The chain has TRBV5-1 and TRBJ1-2, with 8 positions matching TRBD1. Looked up from germline, CDR1 is SGHRS and CDR2 is YFSETQ. The junction had 7 bases not matched to a gene; V was cut back by 3 bases and J by 6 bases. The CDR3 runs to 14 residues. As DNA, the CDR3 is TGCGCCAGCAGCTCATACAGGGGGGCTGATGGCTACACCTTC. Protein product: CASSSYRGADGYTF.